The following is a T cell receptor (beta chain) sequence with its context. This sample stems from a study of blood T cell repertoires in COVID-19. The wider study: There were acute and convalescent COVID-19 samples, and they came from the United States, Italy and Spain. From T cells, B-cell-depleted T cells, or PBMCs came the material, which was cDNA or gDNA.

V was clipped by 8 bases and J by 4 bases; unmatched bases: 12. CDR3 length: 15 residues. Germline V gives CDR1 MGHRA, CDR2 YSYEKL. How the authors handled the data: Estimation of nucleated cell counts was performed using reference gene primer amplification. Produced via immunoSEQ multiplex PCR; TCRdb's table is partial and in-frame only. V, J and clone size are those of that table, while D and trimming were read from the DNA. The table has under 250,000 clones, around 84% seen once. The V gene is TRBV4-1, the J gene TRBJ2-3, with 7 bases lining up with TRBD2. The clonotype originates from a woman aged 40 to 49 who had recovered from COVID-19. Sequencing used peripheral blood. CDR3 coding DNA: TGCGCCAGCTCTACTACCGGACTAGTTGCAGATACGCAGTATTTT. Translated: CASSTTGLVADTQYF.